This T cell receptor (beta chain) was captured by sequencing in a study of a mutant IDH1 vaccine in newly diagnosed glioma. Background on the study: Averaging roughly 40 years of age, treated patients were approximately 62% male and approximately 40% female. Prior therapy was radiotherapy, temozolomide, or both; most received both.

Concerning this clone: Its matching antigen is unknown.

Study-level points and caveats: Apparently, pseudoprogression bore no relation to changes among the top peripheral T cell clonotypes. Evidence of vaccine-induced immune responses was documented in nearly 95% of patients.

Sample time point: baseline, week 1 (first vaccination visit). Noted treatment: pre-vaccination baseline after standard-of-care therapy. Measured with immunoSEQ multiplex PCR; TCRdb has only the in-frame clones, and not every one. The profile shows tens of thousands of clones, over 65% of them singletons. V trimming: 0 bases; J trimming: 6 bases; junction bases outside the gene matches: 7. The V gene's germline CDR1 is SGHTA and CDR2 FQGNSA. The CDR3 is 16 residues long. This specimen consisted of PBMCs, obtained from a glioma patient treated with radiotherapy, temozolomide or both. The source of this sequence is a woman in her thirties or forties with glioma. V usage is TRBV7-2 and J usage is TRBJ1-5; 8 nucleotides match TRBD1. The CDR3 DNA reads TGTGCCAGCAGCTTAGCCGGCAGGGGGCGCAGTCAGCCCCAGCATTTT. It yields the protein CASSLAGRGRSQPQHF.